The present T cell receptor (beta chain) was sequenced within a study of OX40 agonist ivuxolimab in advanced cancers. In the study overall: Patients' therapy was ivuxolimab, an antibody that acts as an agonist of OX40 (CD134).

The sampling schedule covered blood at baseline, cycle 4 day 1, and cycle 7 day 1. Per the germline V gene, CDR1 is MNHNS and CDR2 is SASEGT. V lost 1 base and J 4 bases, leaving 11 bases between the germline ends. There are 15 residues in the CDR3. General study findings and limits: Clonal expansion was among the lowest in partial responders at 0.1-3.0 mg/kg, especially CD8+.

The table came from immunoSEQ multiplex PCR; TCRdb's copy has only in-frame clones and leaves some out. The table has about 8,900 clones, 66% seen once. As concerns this clone: Its antigen is not known.

The chain joins TRBV6-1 to TRBJ2-1; D possibly corresponds to TRBD2 (5 bases). The origin of this receptor is an adult with an advanced solid tumor such as melanoma, head and neck, liver or kidney cancer. Sample: CD4+ or CD8+ T cells sorted from blood, taken in a trial of the OX40 agonist ivuxolimab. CDR3 protein: CASSEGEGTYNEQFF. In nucleotides, the CDR3 is TGTGCCAGCAGTGAAGGCGAGGGTACATACAATGAGCAGTTCTTC.